This paragraph reports one T cell receptor (beta chain). TCRdb's copy holds only in-frame clones and misses some; the assay was immunoSEQ multiplex PCR. The sample lists over 35,000 clones, 89% occurring once. This sample was included in a study of T cell changes during pregnancy in multiple sclerosis. The source was CD4+ T cells from peripheral blood mononuclear cells, collected in the first trimester of pregnancy. This receptor was obtained from a female donor with multiple sclerosis, enrolled in a pregnancy study.

The CDR3 here is CAYLGDGQETQYF. The CDR3 DNA reads as TGTGCCTATTTGGGTGACGGGCAAGAGACCCAGTACTTC. V is TRBV30 and J is TRBJ2-5; D unclear. V lost 7 bases and J lost 2, with 14 bases in between. The CDR3 has 13 residues. Germline V lookup: CDR1 GTSNPN, CDR2 SVGIG (reference sequence). Full variable domain (missing parts from reference TRBV30 and TRBJ2-5): SQTIHQWPATLVQPVGSPLSLECTVEGTSNPNLYWYRQAAGRGLQLLFYSVGIGQISSEVPQNLSASRPQDRQFILSSKKLLLSDSGFYLCAYLGDGQETQYFGPGTRLLVL.